The sequence of this TCR beta chain was determined in a study of blood T cell repertoires in COVID-19. As for the study in general: Some COVID-19 samples were acute and others convalescent; all came from the United States, Italy and Spain. Nucleic acid was either cDNA or gDNA, and it came from T cells, B-cell-depleted T cells, or PBMCs.

Original data processing: By means of reference gene primer amplification, nucleated cell counts were estimated. Profiling relied on immunoSEQ multiplex PCR, and the TCRdb table lists in-frame clones only, not all of them. D and trimming come from the DNA, and the V and J calls and clone size come from that table. The sample yields 65,000 or so clones, 82% seen once. J gave up 1 base and V 5 bases, and 2 bases lay outside the gene matches. Germline-derived CDR1 and CDR2 are SGDLS and YYNGEE. The CDR3 contains 13 residues. Sequencing was performed on peripheral blood. The source of this sequence is a man in his fifties or sixties with acute or convalescent COVID-19. This rearrangement joins TRBV9 to TRBJ1-1, with 7 bases lining up with TRBD1. The CDR3 protein is CASSQGGNTEAFF. CDR3 DNA sequence: TGTGCCAGCAGTCAGGGGGGGAACACTGAAGCTTTCTTT.